The sequence of this T cell receptor (beta chain) was determined in a study of T-cell reconstitution after alpha-beta-depleted transplantation in children. This clonotype was detected only a few times. Antigen specificity is unknown. During its preparation, the TCRbeta library received unique molecular identifiers. TCRdb recomputed calls from the PCR reads with MiXCR, one row per CDR3 protein. The data contain approximately 70,000 distinct CDR3 sequences, roughly 4.9% of them singletons. Study-level results: Newly produced T cells mostly accounted for T-cell counts and diversity one year post-transplant. Reported findings indicate that, about two months after transplant, alpha-beta T cells came from several hundred expanded clones, which were derived from non-depleted graft cells.

This CDR3 has 18 residues. V lost 5 bases to trimming and J lost 0 bases; unmatched junction nucleotides: 7. In germline, CDR1 is SGHAT, CDR2 FQNNGV. This TCR derives from a boy under two years old who had a stem cell transplant for acute myeloid leukemia, so the T cells may come from the graft donor. The chain carries TRBV11-2 and TRBJ2-2; 12 nucleotides align to TRBD1. Sequencing was performed on PBMCs, mostly from graft donor cells, taken 180 days after TCRalphabeta/CD19-depleted stem cell transplant. The CDR3 reads CASSPGQGALPNTGELFF. The CDR3 nucleotides read TGTGCCAGCAGCCCGGGACAGGGGGCCCTACCGAACACCGGGGAGCTGTTTTTT.